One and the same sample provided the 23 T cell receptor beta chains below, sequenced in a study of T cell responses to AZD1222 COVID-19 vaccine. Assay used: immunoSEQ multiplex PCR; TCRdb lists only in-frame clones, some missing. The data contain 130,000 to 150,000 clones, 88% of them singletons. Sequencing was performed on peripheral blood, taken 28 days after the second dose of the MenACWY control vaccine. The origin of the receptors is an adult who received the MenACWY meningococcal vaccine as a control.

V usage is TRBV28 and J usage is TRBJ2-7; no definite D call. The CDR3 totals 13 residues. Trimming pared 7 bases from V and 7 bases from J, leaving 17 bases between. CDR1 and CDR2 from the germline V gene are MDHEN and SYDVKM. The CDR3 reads CASTTGFFGEQYF. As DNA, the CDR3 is TGTGCCAGCACCACCGGGTTTTTCGGTGAGCAGTACTTC. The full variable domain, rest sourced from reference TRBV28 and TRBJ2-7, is DVKVTQSSRYLVKRTGEKVFLECVQDMDHENMFWYRQDPGLGLRLIYFSYDVKMKEKGDIPEGYSVSREKKERFSLILESASTNQTSMYLCASTTGFFGEQYFGPGTRLTVT.

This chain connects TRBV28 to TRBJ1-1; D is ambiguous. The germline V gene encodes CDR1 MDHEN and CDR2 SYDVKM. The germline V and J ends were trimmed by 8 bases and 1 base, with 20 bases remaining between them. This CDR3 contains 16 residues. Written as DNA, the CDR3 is TGTGCCAGCCTCCTACCTGGCGGATTCCAGAACACTGAAGCTTTCTTT. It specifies CASLLPGGFQNTEAFF.

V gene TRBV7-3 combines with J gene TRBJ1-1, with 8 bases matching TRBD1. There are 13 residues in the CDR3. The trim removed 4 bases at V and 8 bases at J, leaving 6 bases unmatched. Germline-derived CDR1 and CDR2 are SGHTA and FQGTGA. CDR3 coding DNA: TGTGCCAGCAGCTCGGGACAGGATGGGGAAGCTTTCTTT. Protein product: CASSSGQDGEAFF.

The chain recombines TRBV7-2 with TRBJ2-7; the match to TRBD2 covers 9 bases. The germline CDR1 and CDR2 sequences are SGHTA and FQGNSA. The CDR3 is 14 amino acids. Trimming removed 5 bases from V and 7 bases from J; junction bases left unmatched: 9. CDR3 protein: CASSLSGGPLEQYF. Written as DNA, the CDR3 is TGTGCCAGCAGCCTTAGCGGGGGCCCCTTGGAGCAGTACTTC.

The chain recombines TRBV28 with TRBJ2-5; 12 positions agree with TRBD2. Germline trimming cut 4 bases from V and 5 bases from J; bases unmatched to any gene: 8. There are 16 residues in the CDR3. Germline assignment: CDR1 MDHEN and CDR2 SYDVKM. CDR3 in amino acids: CASSSPLAGGLETQYF. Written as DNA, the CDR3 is TGTGCCAGCAGTTCCCCGCTAGCGGGAGGGCTGGAGACCCAGTACTTC.

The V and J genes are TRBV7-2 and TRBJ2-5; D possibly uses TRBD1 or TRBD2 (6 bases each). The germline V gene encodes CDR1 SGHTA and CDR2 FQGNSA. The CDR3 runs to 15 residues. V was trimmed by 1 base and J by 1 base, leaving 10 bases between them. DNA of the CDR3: TGTGCCAGCAGCTTAGTCGGGGGCCCCCAAGAGACCCAGTACTTC. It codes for CASSLVGGPQETQYF.

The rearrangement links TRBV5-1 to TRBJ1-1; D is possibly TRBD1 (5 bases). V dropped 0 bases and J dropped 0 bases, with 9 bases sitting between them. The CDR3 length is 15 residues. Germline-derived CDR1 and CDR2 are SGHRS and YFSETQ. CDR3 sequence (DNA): TGCGCCAGCAGCTTGGGGGACGCTTTGAACACTGAAGCTTTCTTT. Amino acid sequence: CASSLGDALNTEAFF.

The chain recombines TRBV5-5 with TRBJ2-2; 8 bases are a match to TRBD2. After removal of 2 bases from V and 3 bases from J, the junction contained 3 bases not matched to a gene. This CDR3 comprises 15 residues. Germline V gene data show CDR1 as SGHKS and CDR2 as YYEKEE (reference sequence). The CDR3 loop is CASSFVGGDTGELFF. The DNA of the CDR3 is TGTGCCAGCAGCTTCGTCGGGGGGGACACCGGGGAGCTGTTTTTT.

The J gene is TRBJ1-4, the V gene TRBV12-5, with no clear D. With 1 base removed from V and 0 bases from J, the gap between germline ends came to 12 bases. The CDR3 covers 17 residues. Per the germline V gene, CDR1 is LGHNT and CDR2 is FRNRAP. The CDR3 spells CASGLAAAIATNEKLFF. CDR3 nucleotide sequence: TGTGCTAGTGGTTTGGCGGCAGCCATTGCAACTAATGAAAAACTGTTTTTT.

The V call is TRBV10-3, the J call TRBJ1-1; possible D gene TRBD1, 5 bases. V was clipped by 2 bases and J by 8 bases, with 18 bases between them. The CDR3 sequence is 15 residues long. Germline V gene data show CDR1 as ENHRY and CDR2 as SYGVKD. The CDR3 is CAISELEGELAEAFF. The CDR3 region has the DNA TGTGCCATCAGTGAGCTGGAAGGGGAATTGGCCGAAGCTTTCTTT.

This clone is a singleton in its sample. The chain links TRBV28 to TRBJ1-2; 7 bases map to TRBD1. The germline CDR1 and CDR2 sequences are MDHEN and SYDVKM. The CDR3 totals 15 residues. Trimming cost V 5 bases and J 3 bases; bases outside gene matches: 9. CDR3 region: CASSAPGQTDYGYTF. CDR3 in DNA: TGTGCCAGCAGTGCCCCGGGACAGACGGACTATGGCTACACCTTC.

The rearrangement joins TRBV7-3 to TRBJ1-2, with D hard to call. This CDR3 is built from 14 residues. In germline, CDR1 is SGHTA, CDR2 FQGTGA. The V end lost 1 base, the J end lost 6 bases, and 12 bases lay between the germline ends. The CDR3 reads CASSLRRSTNGYTF. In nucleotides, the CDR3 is TGTGCCAGCAGCTTAAGGAGAAGCACAAATGGCTACACCTTC.

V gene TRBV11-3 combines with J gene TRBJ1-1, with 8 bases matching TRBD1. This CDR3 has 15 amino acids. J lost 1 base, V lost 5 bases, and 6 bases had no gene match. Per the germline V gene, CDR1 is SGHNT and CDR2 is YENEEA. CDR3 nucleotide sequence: TGTGCCAGCAGCGCTCACAGGGGGACGAACACTGAAGCTTTCTTT. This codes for CASSAHRGTNTEAFF.

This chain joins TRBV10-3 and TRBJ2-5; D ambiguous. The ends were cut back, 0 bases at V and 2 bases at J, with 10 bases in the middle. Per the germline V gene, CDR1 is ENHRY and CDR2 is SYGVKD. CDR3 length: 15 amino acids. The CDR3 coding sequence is TGTGCCATCAGTGAGTCAGGAGACATACAAGAGACCCAGTACTTC. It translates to CAISESGDIQETQYF.

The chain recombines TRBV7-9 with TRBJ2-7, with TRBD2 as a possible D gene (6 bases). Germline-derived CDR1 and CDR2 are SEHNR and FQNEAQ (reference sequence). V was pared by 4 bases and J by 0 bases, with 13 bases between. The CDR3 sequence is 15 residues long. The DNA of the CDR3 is TGTGCCAGCAGCTCCGGTCGGGAGAGCTCCTACGAGCAGTACTTC. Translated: CASSSGRESSYEQYF.

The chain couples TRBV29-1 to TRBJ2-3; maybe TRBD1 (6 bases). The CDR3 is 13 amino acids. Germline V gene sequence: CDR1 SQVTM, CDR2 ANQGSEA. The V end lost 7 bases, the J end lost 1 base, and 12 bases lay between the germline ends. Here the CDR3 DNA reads TGCAGCGGCGTTCCAGGGGGCACAGATACGCAGTATTTT. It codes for CSGVPGGTDTQYF.

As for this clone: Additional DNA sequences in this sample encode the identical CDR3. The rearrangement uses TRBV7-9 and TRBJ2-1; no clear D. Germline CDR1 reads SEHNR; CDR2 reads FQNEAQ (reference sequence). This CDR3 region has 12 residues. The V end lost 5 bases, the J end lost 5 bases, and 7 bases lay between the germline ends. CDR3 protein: CASSRTNNEQFF. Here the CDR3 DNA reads TGTGCCAGCAGCCGAACTAACAATGAGCAGTTCTTC.

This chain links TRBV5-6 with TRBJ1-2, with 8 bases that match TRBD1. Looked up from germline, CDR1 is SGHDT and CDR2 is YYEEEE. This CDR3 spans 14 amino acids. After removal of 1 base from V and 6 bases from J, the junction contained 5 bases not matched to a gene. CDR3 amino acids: CASSLPGRGHGYTF. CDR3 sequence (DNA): TGTGCCAGCAGCTTGCCGGGCAGGGGGCATGGCTACACCTTC.

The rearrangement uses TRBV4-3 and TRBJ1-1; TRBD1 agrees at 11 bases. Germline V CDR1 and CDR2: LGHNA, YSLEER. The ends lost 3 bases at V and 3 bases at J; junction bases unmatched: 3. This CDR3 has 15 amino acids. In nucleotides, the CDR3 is TGCGCCAGCAGCCAGAGGACAGGGGGCTACACTGAAGCTTTCTTT. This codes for CASSQRTGGYTEAFF.

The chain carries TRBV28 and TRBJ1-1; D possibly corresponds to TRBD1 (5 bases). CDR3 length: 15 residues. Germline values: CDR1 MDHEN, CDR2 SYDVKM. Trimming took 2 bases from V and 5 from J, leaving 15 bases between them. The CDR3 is CASSLPRVASTEAFF. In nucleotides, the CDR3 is TGTGCCAGCAGTTTACCCAGGGTGGCTTCGACTGAAGCTTTCTTT.

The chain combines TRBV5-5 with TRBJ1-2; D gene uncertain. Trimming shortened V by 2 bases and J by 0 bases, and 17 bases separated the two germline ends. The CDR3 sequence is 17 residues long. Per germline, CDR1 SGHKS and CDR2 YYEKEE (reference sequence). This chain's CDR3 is CASSFYGRTVTNYGYTF. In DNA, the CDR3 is TGTGCCAGCAGCTTTTATGGACGGACGGTAACTAACTATGGCTACACCTTC.

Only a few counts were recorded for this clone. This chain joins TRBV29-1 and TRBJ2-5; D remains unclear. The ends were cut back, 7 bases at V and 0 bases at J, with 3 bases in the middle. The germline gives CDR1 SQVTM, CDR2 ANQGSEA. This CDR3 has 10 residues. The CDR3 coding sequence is TGCAGCGCGTACCAAGAGACCCAGTACTTC. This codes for CSAYQETQYF.

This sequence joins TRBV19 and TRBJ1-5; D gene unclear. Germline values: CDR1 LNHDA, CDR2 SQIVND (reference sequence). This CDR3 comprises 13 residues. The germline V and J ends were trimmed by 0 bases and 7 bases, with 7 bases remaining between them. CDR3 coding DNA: TGTGCCAGTAGTATAGATGAGGGACAGCCCCAGCATTTT. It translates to CASSIDEGQPQHF.